Shown below are 23 T cell receptor beta chains from a single sample sequenced in a study of blood T cell repertoires in COVID-19 (dated by TCRdb to 2019 to 2021). The library relied on the immunoSEQ multiplex PCR assay. This is the immuneACCESS table as TCRdb keeps it, with only in-frame sequences that have V and J called. A part of the clones is gone; compared with another copy, unresolved V genes explain less than half, and the rest is unexplained. Recorded for this sample are about 190,000 clones; over 75% of them occurred a single time. Together, the top ten hold 0.53% of the sample. Input material: peripheral blood. The receptors stem from a man aged 50 or older with acute or convalescent COVID-19.

CDR3 in DNA: TGTGCCAGCAGCCGGGACAGGGTTTGGAATGAGCAGTTCTTC. It encodes CASSRDRVWNEQFF. The chain joins TRBV6-2 or TRBV6-3 to TRBJ2-1, with 9 bases aligning to TRBD1. CDR1 is MNHEY and CDR2 is SVGEGT in the germline V gene. V gave up 6 bases and J gave up 7 bases; unmatched junction bases: 7. This CDR3 contains 14 residues.

The rearrangement uses TRBV7-3 and TRBJ2-3; D is unclear. Germline V gene lookup returns CDR1 SGHTA and CDR2 FQGTGA. V lost 3 bases and J lost 4, with 8 bases in between. The CDR3 runs to 13 residues. The CDR3 sequence is CASSFRRADTQYF. In DNA form, the CDR3 reads TGTGCCAGCAGCTTCCGACGGGCAGATACGCAGTATTTT.

The chain is built from TRBV9 and TRBJ1-6; no definite D call. The germline V gene has CDR1 SGDLS and CDR2 YYNGEE. Between the trimmed V and J ends, which lost 4 bases and 0 bases, there was a span of 11 bases. The CDR3 loop spans 16 amino acids. CDR3 bases: TGTGCCAGCAGCTCTATAGTCGGCTCCTATAATTCACCCCTCCACTTT. Encoded protein: CASSSIVGSYNSPLHF.

This sequence joins TRBV5-4 and TRBJ2-3; 7 nucleotides agree with TRBD1. The germline V gene has CDR1 SGHNT and CDR2 YYREEE (reference sequence). CDR3 length equals 16 residues. With V trimmed by 1 base and J by 4 bases, 9 bases remained unmatched. CDR3 nucleotides: TGTGCCAGCAGCTTGAGAGCCGGGACAGCTTCAGATACGCAGTATTTT. It encodes CASSLRAGTASDTQYF.

This clone appeared once. The rearrangement uses TRBV9 and TRBJ2-1, with 8 bases matching TRBD2. Germline CDR1 and CDR2: SGDLS and YYNGEE. V shed 3 bases, J shed 0 bases, and the junction held 8 bases outside the gene matches. The length of the CDR3 is 17 residues. The CDR3 nucleotides are TGTGCCAGCAGCGAATTTAGCGGGGCGCTCTCCTACAATGAGCAGTTCTTC. Translating it yields CASSEFSGALSYNEQFF.

This clone was found once. The chain links TRBV7-6 to TRBJ2-3, with D maybe TRBD1 (5 bases). In germline, CDR1 is SGHVS, CDR2 FNYEAQ. The length of the CDR3 is 14 residues. Trimming took off 10 bases at V and 4 bases at J, with 18 bases between the two ends. The CDR3 loop is CATTRGGGADTQYF. The DNA of the CDR3 is TGTGCCACCACAAGGGGCGGTGGCGCAGATACGCAGTATTTT.

This sequence joins TRBV19 and TRBJ2-1, with D unresolved. CDR3 length equals 16 residues. Trimming pared 3 bases from V and 2 bases from J, leaving 14 bases between. The germline V gene has CDR1 LNHDA and CDR2 SQIVND (reference sequence). The DNA of the CDR3 is TGTGCCAGTAGTATCATCCCGGGTGGCACCTACAATGAGCAGTTCTTC. Amino acid sequence: CASSIIPGGTYNEQFF. Supplemented by reference TRBV19 and TRBJ2-1, the full variable domain reads DGGITQSPKYLFRKEGQNVTLSCEQNLNHDAMYWYRQDPGQGLRLIYYSQIVNDFQKGDIAEGYSVSREKKESFPLTVTSAQKNPTAFYLCASSIIPGGTYNEQFFGPGTRLTVL.

J is TRBJ2-1 and V is TRBV10-1, with TRBD1 matching 7 bases. Germline lookup yields CDR1 WNHNN and CDR2 SYGVQD (reference sequence). This CDR3 spans 15 amino acids. Trimming removed 5 bases from V and 0 bases from J; junction bases left unmatched: 4. This CDR3 is CASSRGQDSYNEQFF. The CDR3 nucleotides are TGCGCCAGCAGTCGTGGACAGGACTCCTACAATGAGCAGTTCTTC.

This sequence joins TRBV19 and TRBJ2-3; TRBD2 matches at 7 bases. This CDR3 is built from 14 residues. The J segment lost 2 bases and the V segment lost 6 bases, leaving 5 bases of the junction unmatched. Germline CDR1 is LNHDA and CDR2 is SQIVND (reference sequence). The CDR3: CASSPAGPTDTQYF. Here the CDR3 DNA reads TGTGCCAGTAGCCCAGCGGGGCCCACAGATACGCAGTATTTT.

The rearrangement uses TRBV30 and TRBJ2-5; a possible D gene is TRBD2 (7 bases). Trimming pared 0 bases from V and 5 bases from J, leaving 16 bases between. The CDR3 covers 15 residues. Germline V gene lookup returns CDR1 GTSNPN and CDR2 SVGIG (reference sequence). The CDR3 coding sequence is TGTGCCTGGAGTGTACGTGGGGGGGCCGGGGAGACCCAGTACTTC. It specifies CAWSVRGGAGETQYF. The complete variable domain, with remaining parts taken from reference TRBV30 and TRBJ2-5, reads SQTIHQWPATLVQPVGSPLSLECTVEGTSNPNLYWYRQAAGRGLQLLFYSVGIGQISSEVPQNLSASRPQDRQFILSSKKLLLSDSGFYLCAWSVRGGAGETQYFGPGTRLLVL.

This chain's CDR3 is CASSQIQTGRGSYNEQFF. The CDR3 region has the DNA TGCGCCAGCAGCCAAATCCAAACAGGCAGGGGATCCTACAATGAGCAGTTCTTC. This chain links TRBV4-1 with TRBJ2-1; a possible D gene is TRBD1 (6 bases). Germline-derived CDR1 and CDR2 are MGHRA and YSYEKL. This CDR3 region has 18 residues. V gave up 2 bases and J gave up 1 base, with 18 bases separating them.

The CDR3 DNA follows: TGTGCCTGGAGTATAGGGCGGGTGAACACCGGGGAGCTGTTTTTT. This encodes CAWSIGRVNTGELFF. The genes are TRBV30 and TRBJ2-2; a weak D match, TRBD2 (5 bases). Germline CDR1 GTSNPN, CDR2 SVGIG (reference sequence). V was cut by 2 bases and J by 1 base, with 11 bases left in between. The CDR3 is 15 amino acids.

This chain uses TRBV5-6 with TRBJ1-2, with 7 bases identical to TRBD1. The CDR3 contains 16 residues. Germline V gene sequence: CDR1 SGHDT, CDR2 YYEEEE. The trim removed 1 base at V and 4 bases at J, leaving 10 bases unmatched. CDR3 in amino acids: CASSLWGPGGSYGYTF. The DNA of the CDR3 is TGTGCCAGCAGCTTGTGGGGGCCAGGGGGTTCCTATGGCTACACCTTC.

J is TRBJ1-2 and V is TRBV27, with 8 bases aligning to TRBD1. The CDR3 loop spans 18 amino acids. Trimming took 5 bases from V and 0 from J; bases not matched to a gene: 14. Per germline, CDR1 MNHEY and CDR2 SMNVEV (reference sequence). The chain's CDR3 is CASSPSPTGVLSNYGYTF. The CDR3 coding sequence is TGTGCCAGCAGTCCCTCCCCGACAGGGGTACTATCTAACTATGGCTACACCTTC.

This clone came up a few times. This chain connects TRBV19 to TRBJ1-1, with D possibly TRBD1 on 6 matching bases. The CDR3 is 17 amino acids. V lost 1 base to trimming and J lost 4 bases, with 19 bases between them. CDR1 is LNHDA and CDR2 is SQIVND in the germline V gene (reference sequence). The CDR3 nucleotides read TGTGCCAGTAGTATAGGCCTTCGGGGGGGCGCGAGCACTGAAGCTTTCTTT. It specifies CASSIGLRGGASTEAFF.

CDR3 sequence reads: CASSGGYGRGGADTQYF. CDR3 nucleotides: TGTGCCAGCAGTGGAGGGTACGGGAGAGGAGGTGCAGATACGCAGTATTTT. V is TRBV6-1 and J is TRBJ2-3; D might be TRBD2 (6 bases). V shed 4 bases and J shed 4 bases, with 21 bases lying between them. Per germline, CDR1 MNHNS and CDR2 SASEGT. The CDR3 is 17 residues long.

V gene TRBV27 combines with J gene TRBJ1-2, with a weak D call TRBD1 (5 bases). From germline, CDR1 is MNHEY and CDR2 SMNVEV (reference sequence). Trimming pared 6 bases from V and 7 bases from J, leaving 12 bases between. The CDR3 extends over 12 amino acids. DNA of the CDR3: TGTGCCAGCAGACCTCAGGGAGGTGGCTACACCTTC. It specifies CASRPQGGGYTF.

The V and J genes are TRBV7-3 and TRBJ2-6; D possibly corresponds to TRBD1 (5 bases). The ends were cut back, 2 bases at V and 2 bases at J, with 10 bases in the middle. This CDR3 contains 16 residues. Germline CDR1 and CDR2: SGHTA and FQGTGA. As DNA, the CDR3 is TGTGCCAGCAGCTTATTGGGGCAAGCTGGGGCCAACGTCCTGACTTTC. It encodes CASSLLGQAGANVLTF.

The V call is TRBV7-9, the J call TRBJ2-7, with D tentatively TRBD1 (5 bases). This CDR3 has 11 amino acids. V lost 5 bases to trimming and J lost 3 bases, with 5 bases between them. In germline, CDR1 is SEHNR, CDR2 FQNEAQ (reference sequence). The CDR3 DNA sequence: TGTGCCAGCAGCGACAGCTACGAGCAGTACGTC. This encodes CASSDSYEQYV.

A word on this clone: At one of its ends the junction is not consistent with the germline gene, which may arise from a read error. The V gene is TRBV29-1, the J gene TRBJ2-1; a possible D gene is TRBD2 (5 bases). Looked up from germline, CDR1 is SQVTM and CDR2 is ANQGSEA. The CDR3 sequence is 15 residues long. As DNA, the CDR3 is TGCAGCGGTGAAGGTCGAGCGGAGATCTACAATGAGCAGTTCTTC. It translates to CSGEGRAEIYNEQFF.

This clone was detected only once. The genes are TRBV10-3 and TRBJ1-4; 11 nucleotides match TRBD1. The CDR3 covers 16 residues. Losses at the gene ends were 4 bases for V and 0 bases for J; bases not matched to a gene: 1. CDR1 is ENHRY and CDR2 is SYGVKD in the germline V gene. CDR3 coding DNA: TGTGCCATCAGTGGGGACAGGGGGACAACTAATGAAAAACTGTTTTTT. Protein: CAISGDRGTTNEKLFF.

This clone was observed once. The J gene is TRBJ2-2, the V gene TRBV28; TRBD1 matches at 11 bases. The CDR3 spans 17 residues. Trimming cost V 8 bases and J 2 bases; bases outside gene matches: 10. Per germline, CDR1 MDHEN and CDR2 SYDVKM. Here the CDR3 reads CASVGTGGPVNTGELFF. The CDR3 DNA is TGTGCCAGCGTCGGGACAGGGGGACCAGTTAACACCGGGGAGCTGTTTTTT.

This chain uses TRBV15 with TRBJ2-1; 8 bases fit TRBD2. The CDR3 is made up of 17 amino acids. The germline CDR1 and CDR2 sequences are LNHNV and YYDKDF (reference sequence). V gave up 0 bases and J gave up 5 bases; unmatched junction bases: 9. The CDR3 loop is CATSRELLAGRNNEQFF. In DNA, the CDR3 is TGTGCCACCAGCAGAGAACTTCTAGCGGGCCGCAACAATGAGCAGTTCTTC.